This TCR beta chain was identified in a study of CD8+CD57+ T cells in acquired aplastic anemia. Study information: Sorted cells (CD4+ and CD8+) yielded DNA amounts that averaged roughly 3.5 ug.

Study results and caveats: Patients shared 25 to 30 CD8+ CDR3 sequences with controls. Between patients and controls, CD8+ Simpson's diversity did not vary significantly.

This clonotype was detected once. Its specificity is unknown. Germline V gives CDR1 LNHNV, CDR2 YYDKDF (reference sequence). The length of the CDR3 is 13 residues. Trimming stripped 3 bases from V and 10 bases from J, with 13 bases between. Genomic DNA, serving as template, underwent TCR beta VDJ and CDR3 profiling. MiXCR, run by TCRdb on the reads, gives a single entry per CDR3 protein. The sample yields roughly 200,000 distinct CDR3 sequences, around 63% seen once. The sequenced material came from sorted CD4+, CD8+, or CD8+CD57+ T cells (not recorded which) from PBMCs. This chain uses TRBV15 with TRBJ2-1, with D uncertain. The sequence was obtained from a human donor in good health. The DNA for the CDR3 is TGTGCCACCAGCAGTCTACTTTCGAGGGAGCAGTTCTTC. Encoded protein: CATSSLLSREQFF.